This is a list of T cell receptor beta chains from one sample in a study of OX40 agonist ivuxolimab in advanced cancers. The table came from immunoSEQ multiplex PCR; TCRdb's copy has only in-frame clones and leaves some out. The repertoire holds approximately 60,000 clones, approximately 85% seen once, with 9.8% in the top ten. This material consisted of CD4+ or CD8+ T cells sorted from blood, taken in a trial of the OX40 agonist ivuxolimab. The origin of the receptors is an adult with an advanced solid tumor such as melanoma, head and neck, liver or kidney cancer. Each CDR3 is given with its conserved first and last residue. D genes are given only for firm matches. Where a row states a size, it is once, few, many or the class of an expanded clone; other rows omit it.

d_call j_call v_call clone_size cdr3_aa cdr3_nt
- TRBJ2-7 TRBV7-8 few CASSLVAASRGEYEQYF TGTGCCAGCAGCTTAGTGGCGGCGAGCAGGGGTGAATACGAGCAGTACTTC
- TRBJ1-5 TRBV4-2 - CASSQDGGGRQPQHF TGTGCCAGCAGCCAAGATGGGGGAGGGCGTCAGCCCCAGCATTTT
TRBD1 TRBJ1-3 TRBV30 - CAWSVPSRGRHTIYF TGTGCCTGGAGTGTACCCTCCAGGGGGCGGCACACCATATATTTT
TRBD2 TRBJ2-3 TRBV6-4 - CASSDSSSGEADTQYF TGTGCCAGCAGTGACTCGTCTAGCGGGGAGGCAGATACGCAGTATTTT
- TRBJ1-5 TRBV7-5 once CARSLRPAGQPQHF TGTGCCAGAAGCCTGAGACCGGCAGGGCAGCCCCAGCATTTT
TRBD1 TRBJ2-7 TRBV9 - CASSPQGQGFYEQYF TGTGCCAGCAGCCCCCAGGGACAGGGATTCTACGAGCAGTACTTC
TRBD2 TRBJ2-2 TRBV27 - CASSLWTSGSTTGELFF TGTGCCAGCAGTCTCTGGACTAGCGGGAGTACCACCGGGGAGCTGTTTTTT
TRBD2 TRBJ2-3 TRBV6-5 few CASRIAGGLDTQYF TGTGCCAGCAGGATAGCGGGGGGGCTGGATACGCAGTATTTT
TRBD1 TRBJ1-5 TRBV2 - CASSEALGTGNQPQHF TGTGCCAGCAGTGAAGCGCTTGGGACAGGTAATCAGCCCCAGCATTTT
- TRBJ2-2 TRBV7-2 - CASSPFQGGGGELFF TGTGCCAGCAGCCCCTTCCAGGGAGGAGGCGGGGAGCTGTTTTTT
- TRBJ2-1 TRBV11-2 - CASSPRGGPYNEQFF TGTGCCAGCAGCCCAAGGGGGGGCCCCTACAATGAGCAGTTCTTC
- TRBJ2-2 TRBV5-6 - CASSLRVLGTGELFF TGTGCCAGCAGCTTGCGGGTTTTAGGGACCGGGGAGCTGTTTTTT
- TRBJ2-7 TRBV2 - CASSEIMTVEQYF TGTGCCAGCAGTGAAATTATGACGGTCGAGCAGTACTTC
- TRBJ1-6 TRBV5-4 few CASSLGEGPTSPLHF TGTGCCAGCAGCTTGGGTGAGGGGCCAACTTCACCCCTCCACTTT
- TRBJ2-6 TRBV6-6 - CASSITGTGANVLTF TGTGCCAGCAGTATCACAGGGACCGGGGCCAACGTCCTGACTTTC
TRBD2 TRBJ2-3 TRBV7-9 - CASSQPQRGDTQYF TGTGCCAGCAGCCAACCGCAGCGGGGAGATACGCAGTATTTT
- TRBJ1-1 TRBV9 - CASSKGNMNTEAFF TGTGCCAGCAGTAAAGGAAATATGAACACTGAAGCTTTCTTT
TRBD1 TRBJ1-1 TRBV11-3 - CASSSLGRGLDTEAFF TGTGCCAGCAGCTCCTTGGGTAGGGGGCTGGACACTGAAGCTTTCTTT
- TRBJ2-2 TRBV19 few CASSIRDRTGELFF TGTGCCAGTAGTATCCGGGATCGGACCGGGGAGCTGTTTTTT
- TRBJ2-1 TRBV30 - CAWCGSSYNEQFF TGTGCCTGGTGTGGGAGCTCCTACAATGAGCAGTTCTTC